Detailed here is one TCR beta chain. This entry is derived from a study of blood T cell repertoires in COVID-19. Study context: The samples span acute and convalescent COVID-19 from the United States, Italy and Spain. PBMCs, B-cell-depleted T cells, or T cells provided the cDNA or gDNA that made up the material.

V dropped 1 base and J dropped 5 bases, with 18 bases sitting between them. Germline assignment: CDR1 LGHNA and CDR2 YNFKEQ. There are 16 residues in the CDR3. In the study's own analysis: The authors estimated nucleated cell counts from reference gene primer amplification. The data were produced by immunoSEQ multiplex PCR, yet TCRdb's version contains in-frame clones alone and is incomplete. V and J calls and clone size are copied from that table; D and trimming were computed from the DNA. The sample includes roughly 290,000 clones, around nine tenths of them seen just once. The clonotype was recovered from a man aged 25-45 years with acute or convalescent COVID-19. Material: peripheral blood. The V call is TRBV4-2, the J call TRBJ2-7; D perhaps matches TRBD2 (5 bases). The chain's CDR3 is CASSQALAISEDEQYF. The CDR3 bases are TGTGCCAGCAGCCAAGCTCTAGCAATTAGTGAGGACGAGCAGTACTTC.